Each of the 9 T cell receptor beta chains below was sequenced from the same sample in a study of cytomegalovirus exposure and HLA in healthy donors. Repertoires were generated with immunoSEQ multiplex PCR, while TCRdb's copy carries only in-frame clones and drops some. The sample carries roughly 250,000 clones, more than 75% recorded once. The sequenced sample consisted of PBMCs. The receptors come from a young man in good health and CMV-seronegative.

The chain has TRBV6-1 and TRBJ2-7, with TRBD1 identical over 7 bases. V trimming: 4 bases; J trimming: 4 bases; junction bases outside the gene matches: 1. Germline V gene lookup returns CDR1 MNHNS and CDR2 SASEGT. The CDR3 extends over 12 amino acids. CDR3 coding DNA: TGTGCCAGCAGTGGACAGGGATACGAGCAGTACTTC. Translating it yields CASSGQGYEQYF.

The chain recombines TRBV10-1 with TRBJ2-7; 8 nucleotides align to TRBD1. Germline CDR1 is WNHNN and CDR2 is SYGVQD (reference sequence). V was pared by 0 bases and J by 5 bases, with 6 bases of the junction left unmatched. CDR3 length equals 15 residues. This CDR3 reads CASSESGQGRNEQYF. CDR3 nucleotide sequence: TGCGCCAGCAGTGAGTCCGGACAGGGCAGGAACGAGCAGTACTTC.

The chain couples TRBV6-6 to TRBJ2-3; 9 bases agree with TRBD1. J gave up 3 bases and V 11 bases, and 6 bases lay outside the gene matches. Germline-derived CDR1 and CDR2 are MNHNY and SVGAGI (reference sequence). The CDR3 contains 13 residues. This CDR3 is CAGRDRVTDTQYF. Here the CDR3 DNA reads TGTGCCGGCCGGGACAGGGTAACAGATACGCAGTATTTT.

The chain carries TRBV4-1 and TRBJ1-1, with 7 bases lining up with TRBD1. This CDR3 is 18 amino acids long. After removal of 3 bases from V and 2 bases from J, the junction contained 15 bases not matched to a gene. Germline assignment: CDR1 MGHRA and CDR2 YSYEKL. The CDR3 sequence: CASSQSSGGINGNTEAFF. The CDR3 region has the DNA TGCGCCAGCAGCCAGTCCTCAGGGGGAATCAATGGTAACACTGAAGCTTTCTTT.

The gene calls are TRBV5-6 and TRBJ1-1; D perhaps matches TRBD1 (6 bases). V lost 5 bases and J 5 bases, leaving 16 bases between the germline ends. The CDR3 length is 14 residues. Germline assignment: CDR1 SGHDT and CDR2 YYEEEE. The chain's CDR3 is CASRSPGALTEAFF. The CDR3 coding sequence is TGTGCCAGCAGATCTCCAGGGGCTCTAACTGAAGCTTTCTTT.

This clone was counted a single time. The chain joins TRBV30 to TRBJ1-1; 10 positions agree with TRBD1. CDR3 length: 12 residues. Germline loops: CDR1 GTSNPN, CDR2 SVGIG (reference sequence). V trimming: 2 bases; J trimming: 13 bases; junction bases outside the gene matches: 7. The CDR3 protein is CAWSPAGTGDFF. Written as DNA, the CDR3 is TGTGCCTGGAGTCCAGCCGGGACAGGGGATTTCTTT.

As concerns this clone: The sample has other DNA sequences that encode this CDR3 too. The rearrangement links TRBV27 to TRBJ2-5; 8 positions match TRBD1. The CDR3 contains 13 residues. V gave up 6 bases and J gave up 4 bases; unmatched junction bases: 4. Germline CDR1 reads MNHEY; CDR2 reads SMNVEV (reference sequence). CDR3 bases: TGTGCCAGCAGAGCAGGGGGCCGAGAGACCCAGTACTTC. This translates into CASRAGGRETQYF.

A single count supports this clone. The chain has TRBV28 and TRBJ2-1; 9 nucleotides match TRBD1. In germline, CDR1 is MDHEN, CDR2 SYDVKM. V shed 1 base, J shed 14 bases, and the junction held 6 bases outside the gene matches. This CDR3 is built from 13 residues. CDR3 in amino acids: CASSLSGQGMEFF. The CDR3 DNA sequence: TGTGCCAGCAGTTTATCAGGACAGGGGATGGAGTTCTTC.

The rearrangement links TRBV18 to TRBJ2-2; tentatively, D is TRBD1 (6 bases). Per germline, CDR1 KGHSH and CDR2 LQKENI. This CDR3 comprises 16 residues. V was pared by 0 bases and J by 1 base, with 9 bases between. The CDR3 nucleotides read TGTGCCAGCTCACCACCCCAGACAGGGAACACCGGGGAGCTGTTTTTT. Its protein product is CASSPPQTGNTGELFF.